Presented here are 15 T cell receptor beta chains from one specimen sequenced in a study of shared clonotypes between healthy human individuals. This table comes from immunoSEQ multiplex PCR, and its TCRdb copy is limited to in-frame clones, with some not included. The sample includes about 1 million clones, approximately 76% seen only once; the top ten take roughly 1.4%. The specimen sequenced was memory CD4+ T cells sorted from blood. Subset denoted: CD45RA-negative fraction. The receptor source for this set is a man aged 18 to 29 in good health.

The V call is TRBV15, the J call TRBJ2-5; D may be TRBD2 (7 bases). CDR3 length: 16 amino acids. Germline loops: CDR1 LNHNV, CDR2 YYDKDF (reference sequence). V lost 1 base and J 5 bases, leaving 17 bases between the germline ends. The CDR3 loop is CATSRGSAGAEETQYF. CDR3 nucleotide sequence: TGTGCCACCAGCAGAGGTTCGGCGGGGGCGGAGGAGACCCAGTACTTC.

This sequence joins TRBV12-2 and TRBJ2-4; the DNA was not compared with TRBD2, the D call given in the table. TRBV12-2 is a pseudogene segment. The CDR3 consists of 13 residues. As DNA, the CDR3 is TGTGCAAGTCGCCTTAAAGCCAAAAACATTCAGTACTTC. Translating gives CASRLKAKNIQYF.

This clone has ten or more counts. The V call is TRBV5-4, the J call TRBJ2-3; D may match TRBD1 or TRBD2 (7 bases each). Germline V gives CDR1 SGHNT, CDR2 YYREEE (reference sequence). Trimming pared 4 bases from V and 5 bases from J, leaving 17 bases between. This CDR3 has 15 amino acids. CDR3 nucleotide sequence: TGTGCCAGCAGCAGAGTCGCAGGGGGGGGAGATACGCAGTATTTT. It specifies CASSRVAGGGDTQYF.

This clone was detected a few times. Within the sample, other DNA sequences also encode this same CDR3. The CDR3 sequence is CASSVGDRAYEQYF. CDR3 nucleotide sequence: TGTGCCAGCAGCGTAGGAGACAGGGCCTACGAGCAGTACTTC. J is TRBJ2-7 and V is TRBV9, with 7 bases lining up with TRBD1. The CDR3 covers 14 residues. Unmatched junction bases numbered 2, after V lost 0 bases and J lost 2 bases. Looked up from germline, CDR1 is SGDLS and CDR2 is YYNGEE.

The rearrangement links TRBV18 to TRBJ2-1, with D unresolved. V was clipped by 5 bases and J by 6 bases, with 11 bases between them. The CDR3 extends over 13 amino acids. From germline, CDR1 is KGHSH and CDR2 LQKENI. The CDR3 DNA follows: TGTGCCAGCTCAGTCGCCTCCGTCAATGAGCAGTTCTTC. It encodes CASSVASVNEQFF.

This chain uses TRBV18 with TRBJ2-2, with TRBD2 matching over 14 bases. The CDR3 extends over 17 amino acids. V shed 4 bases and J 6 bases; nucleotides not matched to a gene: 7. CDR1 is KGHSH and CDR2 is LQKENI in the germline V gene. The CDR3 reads CASSLLGTSGRPGELFF. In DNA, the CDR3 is TGTGCCAGCTCACTCCTAGGGACTAGCGGGAGACCCGGGGAGCTGTTTTTT.

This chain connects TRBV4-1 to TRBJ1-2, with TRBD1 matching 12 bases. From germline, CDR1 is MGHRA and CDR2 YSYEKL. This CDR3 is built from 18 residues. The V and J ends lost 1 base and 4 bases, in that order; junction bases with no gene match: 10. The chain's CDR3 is CASSQVLGQGARGYGYTF. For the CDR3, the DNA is TGCGCCAGCAGCCAAGTCTTGGGACAGGGGGCGCGGGGCTATGGCTACACCTTC.

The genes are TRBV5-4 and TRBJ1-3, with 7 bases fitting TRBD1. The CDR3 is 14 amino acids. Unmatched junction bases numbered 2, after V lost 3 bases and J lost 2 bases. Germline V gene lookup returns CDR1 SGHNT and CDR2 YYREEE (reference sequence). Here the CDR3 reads CASSSTGAGNTIYF. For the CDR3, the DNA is TGTGCCAGCAGCTCCACAGGGGCTGGAAACACCATATATTTT.

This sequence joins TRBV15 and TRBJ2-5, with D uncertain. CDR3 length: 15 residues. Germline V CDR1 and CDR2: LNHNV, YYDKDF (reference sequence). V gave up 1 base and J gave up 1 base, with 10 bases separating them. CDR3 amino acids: CATSRATAPQETQYF. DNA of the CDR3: TGTGCCACCAGCAGAGCAACGGCTCCCCAAGAGACCCAGTACTTC.

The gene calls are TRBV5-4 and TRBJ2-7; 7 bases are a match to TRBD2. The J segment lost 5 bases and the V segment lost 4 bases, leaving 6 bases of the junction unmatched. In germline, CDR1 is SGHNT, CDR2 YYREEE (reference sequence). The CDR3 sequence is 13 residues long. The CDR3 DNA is TGTGCCAGCAGCATTCGGGGGGACCACGAGCAGTACTTC. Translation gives CASSIRGDHEQYF.

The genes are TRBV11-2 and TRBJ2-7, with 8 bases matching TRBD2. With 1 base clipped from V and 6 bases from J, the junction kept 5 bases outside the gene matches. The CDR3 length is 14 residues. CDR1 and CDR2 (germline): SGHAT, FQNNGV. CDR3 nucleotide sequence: TGTGCCAGCAGCTTAGGCGGGGGGATCACCGAGCAGTACTTC. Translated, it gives CASSLGGGITEQYF.

The CDR3 nucleotides are TGTGCCAGCAGCTTAGCCTTGTTCGCGAACACCGGGGAGCTGTTTTTT. Its protein is CASSLALFANTGELFF. The rearrangement joins TRBV7-9 to TRBJ2-2; no clear D. CDR1 and CDR2 from the germline V gene are SEHNR and FQNEAQ (reference sequence). The CDR3 consists of 16 residues. The V end was cut by 0 bases, the J end by 0 bases, with 8 bases between.

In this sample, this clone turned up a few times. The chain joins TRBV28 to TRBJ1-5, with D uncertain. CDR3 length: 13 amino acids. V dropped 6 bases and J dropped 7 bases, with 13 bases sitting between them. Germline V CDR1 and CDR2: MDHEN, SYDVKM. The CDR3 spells CASSPRAIQPQHF. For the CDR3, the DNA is TGTGCCAGCAGCCCACGGGCTATACAGCCCCAGCATTTT.

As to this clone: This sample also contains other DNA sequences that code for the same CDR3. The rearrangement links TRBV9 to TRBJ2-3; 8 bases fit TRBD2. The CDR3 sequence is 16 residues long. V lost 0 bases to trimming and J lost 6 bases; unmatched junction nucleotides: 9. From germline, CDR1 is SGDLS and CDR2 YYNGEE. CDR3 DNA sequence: TGTGCCAGCAGCGTAGGGGCTAGCGGGTCCTCCGATACGCAGTATTTT. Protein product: CASSVGASGSSDTQYF.

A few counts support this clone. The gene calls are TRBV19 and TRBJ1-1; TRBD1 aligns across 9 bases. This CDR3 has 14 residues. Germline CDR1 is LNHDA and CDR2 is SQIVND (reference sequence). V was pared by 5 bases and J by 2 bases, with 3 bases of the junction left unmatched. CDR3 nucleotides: TGTGCCAGTAGTGGGGACAGGGATAACACTGAAGCTTTCTTT. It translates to CASSGDRDNTEAFF.